This TCR beta chain appears in the sequencing data of a study of T-cell reconstitution after alpha-beta-depleted transplantation in children. This clonotype was counted only a few times. The antigen remains undetermined. Points from the study as a whole: Recipient T cells and thymic progenitors that survived gave rise to the high TCRbeta diversity observed at day 60 in some patients. Expanded graft clones numbering several hundred reportedly gave rise to alpha-beta T cells about two months after transplant. Newly produced T cells mostly accounted for T-cell counts and diversity one year post-transplant.

CDR3 length equals 15 residues. V shed 5 bases and J 1 base; nucleotides not matched to a gene: 5. Preparation of the TCRbeta library involved a method that used unique molecular identifiers. TCRdb re-called the PCR reads with MiXCR, one entry per CDR3 protein. The sample records about 1,000,000 distinct CDR3 sequences, roughly 29% being singletons. The chain joins TRBV12-3 or TRBV12-4 to TRBJ2-3; TRBD1 agrees at 8 bases. This TCR was sampled from a boy less than two years old who had a stem cell transplant for SCID, so the T cells may come from the graft donor. Sequencing used PBMCs, mostly from graft donor cells, obtained 360 days after TCRalphabeta/CD19-depleted stem cell transplant. DNA for the CDR3: TGTGCCAGCAGTGTAACAGGGGGAGGCACAGATACGCAGTATTTT. This codes for CASSVTGGGTDTQYF.